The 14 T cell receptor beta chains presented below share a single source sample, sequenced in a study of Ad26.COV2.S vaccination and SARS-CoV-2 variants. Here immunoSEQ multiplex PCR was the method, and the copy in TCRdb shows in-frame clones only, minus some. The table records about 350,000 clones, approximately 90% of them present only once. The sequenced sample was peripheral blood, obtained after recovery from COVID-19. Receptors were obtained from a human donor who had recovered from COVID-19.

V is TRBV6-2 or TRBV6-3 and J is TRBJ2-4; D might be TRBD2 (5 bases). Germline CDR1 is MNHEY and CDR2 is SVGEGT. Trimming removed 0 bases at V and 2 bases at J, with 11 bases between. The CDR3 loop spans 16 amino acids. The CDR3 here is CASSYSGSGPKNIQYF. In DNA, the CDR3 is TGTGCCAGCAGTTACTCGGGGAGCGGACCCAAAAACATTCAGTACTTC.

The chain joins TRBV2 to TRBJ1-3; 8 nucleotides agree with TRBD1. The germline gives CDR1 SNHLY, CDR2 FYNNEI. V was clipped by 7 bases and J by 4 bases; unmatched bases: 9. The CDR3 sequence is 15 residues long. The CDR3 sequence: CASTVSGGAGNTIYF. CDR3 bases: TGTGCCAGCACGGTTTCAGGGGGCGCGGGAAACACCATATATTTT.

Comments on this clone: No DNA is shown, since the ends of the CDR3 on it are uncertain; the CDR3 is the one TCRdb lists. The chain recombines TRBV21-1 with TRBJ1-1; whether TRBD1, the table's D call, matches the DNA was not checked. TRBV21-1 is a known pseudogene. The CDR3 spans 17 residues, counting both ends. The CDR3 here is CASSKFGQGIMNTEAFF.

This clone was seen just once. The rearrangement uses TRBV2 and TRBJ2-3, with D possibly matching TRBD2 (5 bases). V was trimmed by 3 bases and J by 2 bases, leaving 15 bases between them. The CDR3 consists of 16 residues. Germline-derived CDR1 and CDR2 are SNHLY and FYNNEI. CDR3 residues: CASSEDWVDITDTQYF. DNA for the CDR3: TGTGCCAGCAGTGAGGACTGGGTTGACATCACAGATACGCAGTATTTT.

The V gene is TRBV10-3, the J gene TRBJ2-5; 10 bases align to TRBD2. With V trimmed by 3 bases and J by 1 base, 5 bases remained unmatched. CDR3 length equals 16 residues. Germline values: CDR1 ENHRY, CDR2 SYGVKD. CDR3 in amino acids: CAISEQLAGPQETQYF. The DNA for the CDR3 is TGTGCCATCAGTGAACAACTAGCGGGGCCCCAAGAGACCCAGTACTTC.

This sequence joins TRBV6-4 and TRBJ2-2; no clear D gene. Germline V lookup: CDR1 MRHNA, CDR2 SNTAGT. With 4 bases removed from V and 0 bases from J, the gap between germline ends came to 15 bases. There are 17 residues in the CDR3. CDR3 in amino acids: CASSVNNIGANTGELFF. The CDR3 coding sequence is TGTGCCAGCAGTGTAAATAATATTGGGGCGAACACCGGGGAGCTGTTTTTT.

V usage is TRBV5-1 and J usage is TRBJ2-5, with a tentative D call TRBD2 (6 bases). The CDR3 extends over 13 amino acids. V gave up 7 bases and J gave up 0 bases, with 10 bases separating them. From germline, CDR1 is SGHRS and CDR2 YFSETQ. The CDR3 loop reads CASGLTYQETQYF. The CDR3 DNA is TGCGCCAGCGGACTAACGTACCAAGAGACCCAGTACTTC.

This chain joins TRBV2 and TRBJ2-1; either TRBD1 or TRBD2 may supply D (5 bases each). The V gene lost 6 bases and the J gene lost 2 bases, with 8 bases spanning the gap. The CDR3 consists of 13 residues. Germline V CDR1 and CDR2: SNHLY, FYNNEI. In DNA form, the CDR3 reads TGTGCCAGCAGGGGGGTCGCCTACAATGAGCAGTTCTTC. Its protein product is CASRGVAYNEQFF.

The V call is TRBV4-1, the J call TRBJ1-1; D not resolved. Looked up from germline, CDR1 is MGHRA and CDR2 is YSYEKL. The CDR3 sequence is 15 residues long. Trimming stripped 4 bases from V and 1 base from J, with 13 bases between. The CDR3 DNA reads TGCGCCAGCAGCCGTTCGAGCGCGGCGAACACTGAAGCTTTCTTT. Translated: CASSRSSAANTEAFF.

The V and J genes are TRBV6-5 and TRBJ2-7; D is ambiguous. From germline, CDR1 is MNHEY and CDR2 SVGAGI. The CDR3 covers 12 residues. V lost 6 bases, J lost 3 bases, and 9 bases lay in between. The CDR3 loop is CASRAWDYEQYF. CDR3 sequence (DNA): TGTGCCAGCAGGGCCTGGGACTACGAGCAGTACTTC.

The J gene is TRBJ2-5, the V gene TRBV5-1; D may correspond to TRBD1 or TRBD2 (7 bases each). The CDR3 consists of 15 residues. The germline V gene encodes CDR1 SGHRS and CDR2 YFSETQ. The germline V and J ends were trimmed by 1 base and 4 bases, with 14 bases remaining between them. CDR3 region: CASSLRQGGGETQYF. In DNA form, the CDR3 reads TGCGCCAGCAGCTTGCGACAGGGCGGGGGAGAGACCCAGTACTTC.

The CDR3 DNA follows: TGTGCCACCAGCAGAGATTCGGCAGAATACACTGAAGCTTTCTTT. This sequence encodes CATSRDSAEYTEAFF. The chain is built from TRBV15 and TRBJ1-1; D is uncertain. CDR1 is LNHNV and CDR2 is YYDKDF in the germline V gene (reference sequence). V was clipped by 0 bases and J by 3 bases, with 11 bases between them. CDR3 length equals 15 residues.

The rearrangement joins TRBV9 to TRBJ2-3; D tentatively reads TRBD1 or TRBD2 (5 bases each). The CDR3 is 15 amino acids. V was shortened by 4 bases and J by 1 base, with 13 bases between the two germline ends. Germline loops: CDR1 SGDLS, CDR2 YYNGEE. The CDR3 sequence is CASSRGAVGTDTQYF. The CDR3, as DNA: TGTGCCAGCAGCAGAGGGGCAGTTGGCACAGATACGCAGTATTTT. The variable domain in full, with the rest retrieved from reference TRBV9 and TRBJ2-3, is DSGVTQTPKHLITATGQRVTLRCSPRSGDLSVYWYQQSLDQGLQFLIQYYNGEERAKGNILERFSAQQFPDLHSELNLSSLELGDSALYFCASSRGAVGTDTQYFGPGTRLTVL.

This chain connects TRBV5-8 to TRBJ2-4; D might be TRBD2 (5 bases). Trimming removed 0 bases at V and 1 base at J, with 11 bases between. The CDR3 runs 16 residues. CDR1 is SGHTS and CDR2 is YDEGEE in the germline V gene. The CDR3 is CASSLVLLGAKNIQYF. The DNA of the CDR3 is TGTGCCAGCAGCTTGGTGCTACTAGGGGCCAAAAACATTCAGTACTTC.